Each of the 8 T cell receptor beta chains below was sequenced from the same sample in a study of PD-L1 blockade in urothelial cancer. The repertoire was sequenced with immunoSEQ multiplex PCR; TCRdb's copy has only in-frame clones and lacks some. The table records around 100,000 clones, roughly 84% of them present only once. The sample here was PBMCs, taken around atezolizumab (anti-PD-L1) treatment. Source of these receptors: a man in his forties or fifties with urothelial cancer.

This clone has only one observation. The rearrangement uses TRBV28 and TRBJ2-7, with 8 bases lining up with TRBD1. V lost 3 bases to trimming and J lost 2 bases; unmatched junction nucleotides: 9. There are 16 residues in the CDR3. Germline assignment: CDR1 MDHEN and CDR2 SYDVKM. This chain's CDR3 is CASSFSRTGYTYEQYF. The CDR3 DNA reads TGTGCCAGCAGTTTCTCCCGGACAGGGTATACCTACGAGCAGTACTTC.

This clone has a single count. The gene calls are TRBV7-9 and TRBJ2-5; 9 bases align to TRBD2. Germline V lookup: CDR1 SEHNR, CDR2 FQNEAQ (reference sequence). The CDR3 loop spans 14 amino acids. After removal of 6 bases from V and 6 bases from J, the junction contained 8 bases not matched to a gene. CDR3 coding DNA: TGTGCCAGCAGTCCGAGGACTAGCGCTCAGACCCAGTACTTC. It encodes CASSPRTSAQTQYF.

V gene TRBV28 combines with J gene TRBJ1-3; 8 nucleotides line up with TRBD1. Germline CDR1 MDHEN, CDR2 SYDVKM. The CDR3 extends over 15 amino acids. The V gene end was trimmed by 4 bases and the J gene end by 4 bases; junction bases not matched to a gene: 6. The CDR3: CASSYHRGKGNTIYF. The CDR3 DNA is TGTGCCAGCAGTTATCACAGGGGGAAAGGAAACACCATATATTTT.

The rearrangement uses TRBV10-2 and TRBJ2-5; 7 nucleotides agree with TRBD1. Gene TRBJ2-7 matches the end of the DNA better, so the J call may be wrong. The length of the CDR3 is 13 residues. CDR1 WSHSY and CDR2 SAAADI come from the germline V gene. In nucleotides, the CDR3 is TGCGCCACCTCTCGACAGGGTGTCCACGAGCAGTACTTC. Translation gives CATSRQGVHEQYF.

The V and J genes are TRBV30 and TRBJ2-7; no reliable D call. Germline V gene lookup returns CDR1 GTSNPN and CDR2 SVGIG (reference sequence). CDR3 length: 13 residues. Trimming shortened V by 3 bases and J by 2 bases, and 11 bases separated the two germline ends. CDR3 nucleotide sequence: TGTGCCTGGAGAAAAGCAGGCCCCTACGAGCAGTACTTC. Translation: CAWRKAGPYEQYF.

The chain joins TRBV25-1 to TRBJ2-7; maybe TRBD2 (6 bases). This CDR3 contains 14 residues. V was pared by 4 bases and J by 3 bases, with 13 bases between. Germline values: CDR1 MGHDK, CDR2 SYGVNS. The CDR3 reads CASSGGDFHYEQYF. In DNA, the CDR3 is TGTGCCAGCAGTGGTGGGGACTTCCACTACGAGCAGTACTTC.

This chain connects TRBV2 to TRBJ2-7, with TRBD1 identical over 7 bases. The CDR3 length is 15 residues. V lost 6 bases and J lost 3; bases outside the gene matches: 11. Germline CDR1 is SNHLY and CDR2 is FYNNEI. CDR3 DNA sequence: TGTGCCAGCAGCTGGCTACAGGGGATTTTCTACGAGCAGTACTTC. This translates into CASSWLQGIFYEQYF.

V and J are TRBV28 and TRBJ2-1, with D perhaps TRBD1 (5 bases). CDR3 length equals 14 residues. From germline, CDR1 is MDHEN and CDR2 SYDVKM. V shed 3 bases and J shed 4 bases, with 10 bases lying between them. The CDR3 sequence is CASSFRAGYNEQFF. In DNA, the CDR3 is TGTGCCAGCAGTTTCAGGGCAGGGTACAATGAGCAGTTCTTC.